A single sample is the source of the 8 T cell receptor beta chains below, sequenced in a study of blood T cells in healthy people across ages. The authors ran a second PCR of about 7 to 11 cycles using a sample-barcoded 5' primer and a J-beta primer mix. MiXCR, applied by TCRdb to the 5' RACE reads, yields one record per CDR3 protein. Here the sample spans 650,000 to 1,000,000 distinct CDR3 sequences, roughly 40% being singletons. Specimen: blood. The receptors stem from a man younger than 30 in good health.

This sequence joins TRBV5-1 and TRBJ2-3, with D possibly being TRBD1 (5 bases). Germline assignment: CDR1 SGHRS and CDR2 YFSETQ. CDR3 size: 15 residues. Trimming pared 7 bases from V and 6 bases from J, leaving 21 bases between. Here the CDR3 reads CASYPAWGPPDTQYF. CDR3 nucleotides: TGCGCCAGCTACCCGGCGTGGGGCCCGCCGGATACGCAGTATTTT.

This rearrangement joins TRBV5-1 to TRBJ1-6, with unresolved D. This CDR3 spans 16 amino acids. V gave up 0 bases and J gave up 2 bases, with 9 bases separating them. CDR1 SGHRS and CDR2 YFSETQ come from the germline V gene. The DNA for the CDR3 is TGCGCCAGCAGCTTGGATGAGTCCCCCTATAATTCACCCCTCCACTTT. This encodes CASSLDESPYNSPLHF.

The chain uses TRBV12-3 or TRBV12-4 and TRBJ1-4; D not resolved. Trimming pared 6 bases from V and 6 bases from J, leaving 14 bases between. The CDR3 contains 14 residues. In nucleotides, the CDR3 is TGTGCCAGCAGACCGGGCGTCCCGGATGAAAAACTGTTTTTT. This sequence encodes CASRPGVPDEKLFF.

Only a few counts were recorded for this clonotype. J is TRBJ2-7 and V is TRBV9; possible D gene TRBD1, 5 bases. CDR3 length: 15 amino acids. V was cut by 4 bases and J by 1 base, with 15 bases left in between. Looked up from germline, CDR1 is SGDLS and CDR2 is YYNGEE. In DNA, the CDR3 is TGTGCCAGCAGCCCCAGGGCAACTCCTTCCTACGAGCAGTACTTC. Translated, it gives CASSPRATPSYEQYF.

This clonotype was seen a handful of times. This chain uses TRBV11-2 with TRBJ2-3; D possibly corresponds to TRBD2 (6 bases). Germline values: CDR1 SGHAT, CDR2 FQNNGV. Trimming stripped 0 bases from V and 2 bases from J, with 12 bases between. The CDR3 has 16 amino acids. Here the CDR3 reads CASSLEAGYSTDTQYF. CDR3 DNA: TGTGCCAGCAGCTTAGAAGCGGGCTACTCCACAGATACGCAGTATTTT.

The J gene is TRBJ2-7, the V gene TRBV12-3 or TRBV12-4; 7 bases match TRBD1. The ends lost 7 bases at V and 7 bases at J; junction bases unmatched: 10. CDR3 size: 13 residues. The CDR3 nucleotides read TGTGCCAGCACCTTGGACAGGAGCAATGAGCAGTACTTC. Translating it yields CASTLDRSNEQYF.

There are many counts of this clonotype. The rearrangement links TRBV9 to TRBJ2-3; no reliable D call. CDR3 length equals 15 residues. The germline V gene has CDR1 SGDLS and CDR2 YYNGEE. V lost 0 bases and J lost 3, with 11 bases in between. The CDR3 DNA is TGTGCCAGCAGCGTAGAGGGCTACCCTACAGATACGCAGTATTTT. It codes for CASSVEGYPTDTQYF.

CDR3 sequence reads: CASSLSQSEAFF. The CDR3 DNA reads as TGTGCCAGCAGCTTATCACAGTCTGAAGCTTTCTTT. The gene calls are TRBV7-9 and TRBJ1-1, with D unresolved. Trimming pared 2 bases from V and 6 bases from J, leaving 7 bases between. This CDR3 region has 12 residues. Looked up from germline, CDR1 is SEHNR and CDR2 is FQNEAQ (reference sequence). The full variable domain, in which reference TRBV7-9 and TRBJ1-1 provide the parts outside the CDR3, is DTGVSQNPRHKITKRGQNVTFRCDPISEHNRLYWYRQTLGQGPEFLTYFQNEAQLEKSRLLSDRFSAERPKGSFSTLEIQRTEQGDSAMYLCASSLSQSEAFFGQGTRLTVV.